A selection of T cell receptor beta chains follows, all from one sample in a study of siplizumab effects on memory and regulatory T cells. Data came from immunoSEQ multiplex PCR; TCRdb stores just in-frame clones and leaves some out. The table lists some 120,000 clones, approximately 94% of them singletons. Sequenced: non-Treg CD4+ T cells sorted from blood. The receptor source for this set is a human donor in good health. The CDR3 runs from the conserved cysteine through the conserved F or W. A D gene is named only where the DNA matches it firmly. The size field is filled for only some rows; it gives once, few, many or a size class.

CDR3 protein: CASSDITGVEQYF
CDR3 DNA: TGTGCCAGCAGTGACATTACCGGGGTCGAGCAGTACTTC
J gene: TRBJ2-7
clone size: NA
V gene: TRBV6-1
D gene: NA

CDR3 protein: CASRGTGVNQPQHF
CDR3 DNA: TGTGCCAGCAGGGGGACAGGGGTTAATCAGCCCCAGCATTTT
J gene: TRBJ1-5
clone size: NA
V gene: TRBV2
D gene: TRBD1

CDR3 protein: CSVSSRPEAFF
CDR3 DNA: TGCAGCGTCTCCTCTCGCCCTGAAGCTTTCTTT
J gene: TRBJ1-1
clone size: NA
V gene: TRBV29-1
D gene: NA

CDR3 protein: CASSLEGTALYNEQFF
CDR3 DNA: TGTGCCAGCAGCTTAGAGGGGACGGCCCTCTACAATGAGCAGTTCTTC
J gene: TRBJ2-1
clone size: NA
V gene: TRBV11-3
D gene: NA

CDR3 protein: CASSRTRAGYGYTF
CDR3 DNA: TGTGCCAGCAGCAGGACACGGGCGGGCTATGGCTACACCTTC
J gene: TRBJ1-2
clone size: NA
V gene: TRBV7-2
D gene: NA

CDR3 protein: CSAPTGGGYTF
CDR3 DNA: TGCAGTGCTCCGACAGGGGGAGGCTACACCTTC
J gene: TRBJ1-2
clone size: NA
V gene: TRBV20-1
D gene: TRBD1

CDR3 protein: CASSPLGATSSYNSPLHF
CDR3 DNA: TGTGCCAGCAGCCCCTTGGGGGCGACGAGCTCCTATAATTCACCCCTCCACTTT
J gene: TRBJ1-6
clone size: once
V gene: TRBV5-5
D gene: NA

CDR3 protein: CASSSALNTEAFF
CDR3 DNA: TGTGCCAGTAGTTCAGCACTGAACACTGAAGCTTTCTTT
J gene: TRBJ1-1
clone size: NA
V gene: TRBV19
D gene: NA

CDR3 protein: CASSSRSGGFDEQYF
CDR3 DNA: TGCGCCAGCAGCTCCCGTAGCGGGGGGTTCGACGAGCAGTACTTC
J gene: TRBJ2-7
clone size: once
V gene: TRBV5-1
D gene: TRBD2

CDR3 protein: CASSFRPDRADTQYF
CDR3 DNA: TGTGCCAGCAGTTTCCGGCCCGACAGGGCAGATACGCAGTATTTT
J gene: TRBJ2-3
clone size: once
V gene: TRBV27
D gene: TRBD1

CDR3 protein: CASSPGTAVYNEQFF
CDR3 DNA: TGTGCCAGCAGCCCAGGGACAGCCGTCTACAATGAGCAGTTCTTC
J gene: TRBJ2-1
clone size: NA
V gene: TRBV5-4
D gene: TRBD1

CDR3 protein: CASKPGGLGNTIYF
CDR3 DNA: TGTGCCAGCAAGCCTGGGGGACTCGGAAACACCATATATTTT
J gene: TRBJ1-3
clone size: NA
V gene: TRBV7-2
D gene: NA

CDR3 protein: CASSYSSGKRMETQYF
CDR3 DNA: TGTGCCAGCAGTTACTCGAGTGGGAAGAGGATGGAGACCCAGTACTTC
J gene: TRBJ2-5
clone size: NA
V gene: TRBV6-5
D gene: NA

CDR3 protein: CASSIRRGASEKLFF
CDR3 DNA: TGTGCCAGTAGTATTAGAAGAGGGGCCTCGGAAAAACTGTTTTTT
J gene: TRBJ1-4
clone size: NA
V gene: TRBV19
D gene: NA

CDR3 protein: CASSFGGANTEAFF
CDR3 DNA: TGTGCCAGCAGTTTCGGGGGGGCGAACACTGAAGCTTTCTTT
J gene: TRBJ1-1
clone size: NA
V gene: TRBV6-6
D gene: NA